This is a list of T cell receptor beta chains from one sample in a study of cytomegalovirus exposure and HLA in healthy donors. Measured with immunoSEQ multiplex PCR; TCRdb has only the in-frame clones, and not every one. The table records around 98,000 clones, about four fifths of them present only once. Sequenced input: PBMCs. These receptors all stem from a woman aged 40 to 50 in good health and CMV-seronegative. The CDR3 runs from the conserved cysteine through the conserved F or W. The D gene is left open where the match is weak. Size is omitted from some rows. Given values are once, few, many or a class for expanded clones.

j_call	v_call	clone_size	d_call	cdr3_nt	cdr3_aa
TRBJ1-4	TRBV6-1	.	.	TGTGCCAGCAGTGAAGGACAGACGGTCTCAACTAATGAAAAACTGTTTTTT	CASSEGQTVSTNEKLFF
TRBJ1-3	TRBV7-2	.	TRBD1	TGTGCCAGCAGCCTCGGGACAGCGGGCAGCACCATATATTTT	CASSLGTAGSTIYF
TRBJ1-2	TRBV6-5	.	.	TGTGCCAGCAGTTCCCCTGACACCTATGGCTACACCTTC	CASSSPDTYGYTF
TRBJ2-7	TRBV19	.	.	TGTGCCAGTAGTATCGAGAAGGGCAGGGGCTACGAGCAGTACTTC	CASSIEKGRGYEQYF
TRBJ1-1	TRBV15	.	.	TGTGCCACCAGCCGGAGAGGGGGACACCTCGGCACTGAAGCTTTCTTT	CATSRRGGHLGTEAFF
TRBJ2-5	TRBV30	few	TRBD2	TGTGCCGGGGGACTAGCGGGGGGACTGTACCAAGAGACCCAGTACTTC	CAGGLAGGLYQETQYF
TRBJ1-1	TRBV7-2	.	TRBD1	TGTGCCAGCAGCCCGCGACAGGGGAGAAACACTGAAGCTTTCTTT	CASSPRQGRNTEAFF
TRBJ2-3	TRBV7-9	.	.	TGTGCCAGCAGCCCCAACGGCCACCAGGAAGATACGCAGTATTTT	CASSPNGHQEDTQYF
TRBJ2-7	TRBV6-1	.	.	TGTGCCAGCAGTGACGGGTCGTCGGGCTCCTACGAGCAGTACTTC	CASSDGSSGSYEQYF
TRBJ2-7	TRBV6-5	.	TRBD1	TGTGCCAGCAGTTACTGGACAGGGGGCTACGAGCAGTACTTC	CASSYWTGGYEQYF
TRBJ1-6	TRBV5-6	once	TRBD1	TGTGCCAGCAGCTATTGGAAGAGACAGGGTAACTCACCCCTCCACTTT	CASSYWKRQGNSPLHF
TRBJ1-1	TRBV6-1	few	.	TGTGCCAGCAGTAACCTGGACGGAGGACCCACTGAAGCTTTCTTT	CASSNLDGGPTEAFF
TRBJ1-1	TRBV19	.	TRBD1	TGTGCCAGTAGTATCTCTATTCAGGGGGATGAAGCTTTCTTT	CASSISIQGDEAFF
TRBJ1-2	TRBV7-9	.	TRBD1	TGTGCCAGCAGCAACAGCAGGGGGGTCTATGGCTACACCTTC	CASSNSRGVYGYTF
TRBJ1-3	TRBV29-1	.	.	TGCAGCGTTGAGCCGGGAGGAGGAAACACCATATATTTT	CSVEPGGGNTIYF
TRBJ2-2	TRBV9	.	.	TGTGCCAGCAGCGTAGAGGGGGACACCGGGGAGCTGTTTTTT	CASSVEGDTGELFF
TRBJ1-1	TRBV7-9	.	.	TGTGCCAGCAGCTTGGCAGCTGAAGCTTTCTTT	CASSLAAEAFF
TRBJ2-7	TRBV6-1	.	.	TGTGCCACCACCGGGACATCCCCGATCGGCGAGCAGTACTTC	CATTGTSPIGEQYF
TRBJ2-7	TRBV14	.	TRBD1	TGTGCCAGCAGCCCGGGACAGGCATTGGAGCAGTACTTC	CASSPGQALEQYF
TRBJ1-1	TRBV2	.	.	TGTGCCAGCAGTGAAGTTCCGGGCAGCGGCACTGAAGCTTTCTTT	CASSEVPGSGTEAFF
TRBJ2-2	TRBV2	.	TRBD1	TGTGCCAGCAGTACAGGGGTAACCGGGGAGCTGTTTTTT	CASSTGVTGELFF
TRBJ2-2	TRBV19	many	TRBD1	TGTGCCAGTAGTATAACGCCGGGACAGGGGACCGGGGAGCTGTTTTTT	CASSITPGQGTGELFF
TRBJ2-7	TRBV25-1	.	TRBD1	TGTGCCAGCAGTGCTAGATTGGACAGGGGGGACGAGCAGTACTTC	CASSARLDRGDEQYF
TRBJ2-7	TRBV6-6	.	TRBD1	TGTGCCAGCAGGATTGGGACAGGTTCCTACGAGCAGTACTTC	CASRIGTGSYEQYF
TRBJ1-3	TRBV5-1	.	TRBD1	TGCGCCAGCAGCTTGGAAGGGGGCCTCTCTGGAAACACCATATATTTT	CASSLEGGLSGNTIYF
TRBJ1-1	TRBV7-9	.	.	TGTGCCAGCAGCTTAGAATGGGTCAGGGAGAACACTGAAGCTTTCTTT	CASSLEWVRENTEAFF
TRBJ1-2	TRBV7-2	.	TRBD1	TGTGCCAGCGGAACAGGGGTTCAAGGCTACACCTTC	CASGTGVQGYTF
TRBJ1-2	TRBV7-2	.	TRBD1	TGTGCCAGCAGCACTAGAACAGGGGAAGGCTACACCTTC	CASSTRTGEGYTF
TRBJ2-7	TRBV18	.	TRBD2	TGTGCCAGCTCACCTGGGACTAGCTCCTACGAGCAGTACTTC	CASSPGTSSYEQYF
TRBJ1-2	TRBV10-3	.	.	TGTGCCATCAGTCAAAACAGGGAGGGCTATGGCTACACCTTC	CAISQNREGYGYTF
TRBJ2-7	TRBV5-8	.	.	TGTGCCAGCAGCTTGCGAGGGGGCTCCTACGAGCAGTACTTC	CASSLRGGSYEQYF
TRBJ1-1	TRBV5-4	few	.	TGTGCCAGCAGCTTGGTGGGGCTGAGGACTGAAGCTTTCTTT	CASSLVGLRTEAFF
TRBJ2-2	TRBV29-1	few	.	TGCAGCGTTGTCGGCACCGGGGAGCTGTTTTTT	CSVVGTGELFF
TRBJ1-2	TRBV29-1	.	TRBD1	TGCAGCGTTGAGGAAGACAGGGGGCGCGATGGCTACACCTTC	CSVEEDRGRDGYTF
TRBJ2-2	TRBV7-9	many	.	TGTGCCAGCCCTGGGGTTTCGGGATTCACCGGGGAGCTGTTTTTT	CASPGVSGFTGELFF
TRBJ1-5	TRBV7-5	.	.	TGTGTCAGAAGCTTAAGGGCAGGGAGCAATCAGCCCCAGCATTTT	CVRSLRAGSNQPQHF
TRBJ2-7	TRBV7-2	.	.	TGTGCCAGCAGCTTAGATATCGGGGGAAACTCCTACGAGCAGTACTTC	CASSLDIGGNSYEQYF
TRBJ1-1	TRBV5-1	.	TRBD1	TGCGCCAGCAGATGGGACAGGGACACTGAAGCTTTCTTT	CASRWDRDTEAFF
TRBJ1-2	TRBV15	.	.	TGTGCCACCAGCGCCTTGCACGGGTTAGGCTACACCTTC	CATSALHGLGYTF
TRBJ1-2	TRBV5-1	.	.	TGCGCCAGCAGATGGGAGAACTATGGCTACACCTTC	CASRWENYGYTF
TRBJ1-5	TRBV5-1	.	.	TGCGCCAGCAGCATTCGACAATATAGCAATCAGCCCCAGCATTTT	CASSIRQYSNQPQHF
TRBJ1-3	TRBV11-2	few	.	TGTGCCAGCAGTCCCAGCGTTGGGGGAAACACCATATATTTT	CASSPSVGGNTIYF
TRBJ2-2	TRBV9	.	.	TGTGCCAGCAGCGTACGCGGGGGCAACACCGGGGAGCTGTTTTTT	CASSVRGGNTGELFF
TRBJ2-5	TRBV9	.	.	TGTGCCAGCAGCCCCCGGCGGGGATTGGGCGAGACCCAGTACTTC	CASSPRRGLGETQYF
TRBJ1-2	TRBV5-6	.	.	TGTGCCAGCAGGAGAACCGGGGGGCCCTATGGCTACACCTTC	CASRRTGGPYGYTF
TRBJ2-7	TRBV7-8	.	.	TGTGCCAGCAGCGCCACCGGGACTGGCCCTCTCGAGCAGTACTTC	CASSATGTGPLEQYF
TRBJ1-2	TRBV28	.	.	TGTGCCAGCAGTTCCGGGACTTACTATGGCTACACCTTC	CASSSGTYYGYTF
TRBJ1-2	TRBV18	.	.	TGTGCCAGCTCACCACGACGACAGGAGCTCCTCTATGGCTACACCTTC	CASSPRRQELLYGYTF
TRBJ2-1	TRBV18	.	.	TGTGCCAGCTCACCACTGACTATCTCCTACAATGAGCAGTTCTTC	CASSPLTISYNEQFF
TRBJ1-2	TRBV19	.	TRBD1	TGTGCCAGTAGTGGCCCGACAGGGCTTTTGAACTATGGCTACACCTTC	CASSGPTGLLNYGYTF
TRBJ1-1	TRBV5-1	few	.	TGCGCCAGCAGCCTCAGGGGGAACACTGAAGCTTTCTTT	CASSLRGNTEAFF
TRBJ2-5	TRBV19	.	.	TGTGCCAGTAAATCATGGGGCGGAGAGACCCAGTACTTC	CASKSWGGETQYF
TRBJ2-7	TRBV19	few	.	TGTGCCAGTAGTAGGGGACTGTCGACCTACGAGCAGTACTTC	CASSRGLSTYEQYF
TRBJ1-1	TRBV5-4	once	.	TGTGCTAGCAGCTTTGGGGGCACAGAGGAAGCTTTCTTT	CASSFGGTEEAFF
TRBJ2-1	TRBV7-2	.	.	TGTGCCAGCAGCTCGTCCAGGGGCTCCTACAATGAGCAGTTCTTC	CASSSSRGSYNEQFF
TRBJ2-3	TRBV5-6	.	TRBD2	TGTGCCAGCAGCTCGACTAGCGGAGGCACAGATACGCAGTATTTT	CASSSTSGGTDTQYF
TRBJ1-5	TRBV30	.	TRBD1	TGTGCCTGGAGTACAAAGGGACAGGGAGTTAGCAATCAGCCCCAGCATTTT	CAWSTKGQGVSNQPQHF
TRBJ2-7	TRBV5-1	.	.	TGCGCCAGCAGCTTGAATGGGGCTACCTACGAGCAGTACTTC	CASSLNGATYEQYF
TRBJ1-6	TRBV5-6	.	TRBD1	TGTGCCAGCAGCACCGCCACAGGGGAGGTTAATTCACCCCTCCACTTT	CASSTATGEVNSPLHF